Following are 19 T cell receptor beta chains from one sample sequenced in a study of blood T cell repertoires in COVID-19. The assay was immunoSEQ multiplex PCR, and TCRdb's table has in-frame clones only and misses some. Of about 100,000 clones detected, about 90% appear once; the ten largest clones hold 4.5% to 5%. Specimen: peripheral blood. The source is a man between 35 and 55 years old with active or convalescent COVID-19.

This rearrangement joins TRBV19 to TRBJ1-1; 7 bases map to TRBD1. V trimming: 4 bases; J trimming: 1 base; junction bases outside the gene matches: 9. CDR1 LNHDA and CDR2 SQIVND come from the germline V gene (reference sequence). The CDR3 is 16 amino acids. The CDR3 spells CASSSWDRTKNTEAFF. CDR3 nucleotides: TGTGCCAGTAGTAGCTGGGACAGAACAAAGAACACTGAAGCTTTCTTT.

The J gene is TRBJ2-1, the V gene TRBV7-3; possible D gene TRBD2, 6 bases. V lost 4 bases and J 6 bases, leaving 16 bases between the germline ends. CDR3 length: 15 residues. Germline V CDR1 and CDR2: SGHTA, FQGTGA. CDR3 nucleotide sequence: TGTGCCAGCAGCTCGGGGCCTAGCGTGGGCAATGAGCAGTTCTTC. It encodes CASSSGPSVGNEQFF.

The rearrangement links TRBV15 to TRBJ2-7; D possibly corresponds to TRBD1 (6 bases). The CDR3 has 16 residues. V was shortened by 0 bases and J by 5 bases, with 17 bases between the two germline ends. CDR1 and CDR2 (germline): LNHNV, YYDKDF (reference sequence). The CDR3: CATSRERAGEIHEQYF. The CDR3 nucleotides are TGTGCCACCAGCAGAGAACGGGCAGGGGAGATCCACGAGCAGTACTTC.

The CDR3: CASSKGPAGAFF. CDR3 nucleotide sequence: TGTGCCAGTAGTAAGGGGCCCGCCGGAGCTTTCTTT. V and J are TRBV19 and TRBJ1-1, with D possibly TRBD1 on 5 matching bases. Germline V gives CDR1 LNHDA, CDR2 SQIVND (reference sequence). The CDR3 totals 12 residues. Trimming took 4 bases from V and 10 from J, leaving 13 bases between them.

The J gene is TRBJ1-2, the V gene TRBV5-6; D gene ambiguous. The germline CDR1 and CDR2 sequences are SGHDT and YYEEEE. The CDR3 is made up of 13 amino acids. V lost 1 base to trimming and J lost 2 bases, with 6 bases between them. The chain's CDR3 is CASSLTENYGYTF. As DNA, the CDR3 is TGTGCCAGCAGCTTGACTGAGAACTATGGCTACACCTTC.

In its sample, this clone was seen a few times. V usage is TRBV5-4 and J usage is TRBJ2-1, with TRBD2 identical over 13 bases. Germline V gene data show CDR1 as SGHNT and CDR2 as YYREEE (reference sequence). This CDR3 contains 15 residues. J was trimmed by 8 bases and V by 0 bases; bases with no gene match: 2. In nucleotides, the CDR3 is TGTGCCAGCAGCTTGGGGACTAGCGGGAGCCATGAGCAGTTCTTC. It encodes CASSLGTSGSHEQFF.

This sequence joins TRBV4-2 and TRBJ1-3, with 10 bases aligning to TRBD1. Germline V lookup: CDR1 LGHNA, CDR2 YNFKEQ. With V trimmed by 5 bases and J by 6 bases, 1 base remained unmatched. CDR3 length equals 13 residues. Here the CDR3 DNA reads TGTGCCAGCAGCGGGACAGGGGCAAACACCATATATTTT. It is translated as CASSGTGANTIYF.

The genes are TRBV9 and TRBJ1-2, with a possible D match to TRBD1 (5 bases). CDR1 and CDR2 (germline): SGDLS, YYNGEE. The CDR3 is made up of 15 amino acids. V was shortened by 4 bases and J by 5 bases, with 18 bases between the two germline ends. Here the CDR3 DNA reads TGTGCCAGCAGCCCCGACGGGGGGGGAAAGTATGGCTACACCTTC. Amino acids: CASSPDGGGKYGYTF.

The rearrangement uses TRBV5-5 and TRBJ1-6; TRBD1 matches 7 bases. Unmatched junction bases numbered 13, after V lost 4 bases and J lost 3 bases. The CDR3 spans 18 residues. Germline V gives CDR1 SGHKS, CDR2 YYEKEE (reference sequence). The CDR3 region is CASSPRRGQPIYNSPLHF. The CDR3 DNA follows: TGTGCCAGCAGCCCTCGCCGGGGACAGCCAATCTATAATTCACCCCTCCACTTT.

This clone has just a few counts. This chain joins TRBV6-1 and TRBJ2-6; D ambiguous. Germline lookup yields CDR1 MNHNS and CDR2 SASEGT. The CDR3 extends over 17 amino acids. V was pared by 2 bases and J by 0 bases, with 11 bases between. The CDR3 nucleotides are TGTGCCAGCAGTGAATTGGGCACCCACTCTGGGGCCAACGTCCTGACTTTC. Translated: CASSELGTHSGANVLTF.

J is TRBJ2-1 and V is TRBV5-8, with TRBD2 identical over 10 bases. From germline, CDR1 is SGHTS and CDR2 YDEGEE. With V trimmed by 0 bases and J by 6 bases, 9 bases remained unmatched. The CDR3 spans 17 residues. The CDR3 spells CASSLDSSGSIVNEQFF. In DNA form, the CDR3 reads TGTGCCAGCAGCTTGGATTCTAGCGGGAGCATTGTCAATGAGCAGTTCTTC.

Only a few counts were recorded for this clone. CDR3 DNA sequence: TGTGCCAGCAGCTTGGGTCTGGAGGGTGAAAAACTGTTTTTT. It encodes CASSLGLEGEKLFF. V is TRBV5-6 and J is TRBJ1-4; D ambiguous. V lost 0 bases, J lost 7 bases, and 10 bases lay in between. The CDR3 contains 14 residues. Germline CDR1 is SGHDT and CDR2 is YYEEEE.

The chain employs TRBV7-2 and TRBJ1-1; the match to TRBD1 covers 12 bases. Germline values: CDR1 SGHTA, CDR2 FQGNSA. This CDR3 contains 16 residues. The ends lost 10 bases at V and 4 bases at J; junction bases unmatched: 13. The DNA of the CDR3 is TGTGCCACCCTCAATCGGGGACAGGGGGCAACCACTGAAGCTTTCTTT. Its protein product is CATLNRGQGATTEAFF.

The V and J genes are TRBV2 and TRBJ1-2; TRBD1 matches 11 bases. Germline CDR1 reads SNHLY; CDR2 reads FYNNEI. The CDR3 has 13 residues. Trimming removed 8 bases from V and 4 bases from J; junction bases left unmatched: 3. CDR3 loop: CASGQGAGYGYTF. The CDR3 nucleotides read TGTGCCAGCGGACAGGGGGCTGGCTATGGCTACACCTTC. The full variable domain, with the rest looked up from reference TRBV2 and TRBJ1-2, is EPEVTQTPSHQVTQMGQEVILRCVPISNHLYFYWYRQILGQKVEFLVSFYNNEISEKSEIFDDQFSVERPDGSNFTLKIRSTKLEDSAMYFCASGQGAGYGYTFGSGTRLTVV.

J is TRBJ1-3 and V is TRBV19, with TRBD1 matching over 10 bases. CDR1 is LNHDA and CDR2 is SQIVND in the germline V gene (reference sequence). The V and J ends lost 9 bases and 2 bases, in that order; junction bases with no gene match: 7. This CDR3 comprises 15 residues. CDR3 sequence: CARKDRGKPGNTIYF. The CDR3 DNA follows: TGTGCCAGGAAGGACAGGGGGAAGCCTGGAAACACCATATATTTT.

This sequence joins TRBV18 and TRBJ2-1, with D perhaps matching TRBD2 (5 bases). Trimming stripped 3 bases from V and 9 bases from J, with 12 bases between. The CDR3 covers 13 residues. Germline assignment: CDR1 KGHSH and CDR2 LQKENI. DNA of the CDR3: TGTGCCAGCTCACCTTTACTAGGAAGTGAGCAGTTCTTC. As protein: CASSPLLGSEQFF.

The chain recombines TRBV6-5 with TRBJ1-5; perhaps TRBD1 as D (6 bases). Germline V gene lookup returns CDR1 MNHEY and CDR2 SVGAGI. The CDR3 length is 14 residues. The V end was cut by 6 bases, the J end by 1 base, with 10 bases between. In DNA form, the CDR3 reads TGTGCCAGCAGAGCCACAGGGAGCAATCAGCCCCAGCATTTT. Its translation: CASRATGSNQPQHF.

This chain links TRBV6-2 or TRBV6-3 with TRBJ2-3; a weak D match, TRBD1 (6 bases). CDR1 is MNHEY and CDR2 is SVGEGT in the germline V gene. V was pared by 0 bases and J by 3 bases, with 7 bases between. This CDR3 is 14 amino acids long. The CDR3 DNA reads TGTGCCAGCAGTTACTCGGGGGCGACAGATACGCAGTATTTT. It codes for CASSYSGATDTQYF.

The V call is TRBV18, the J call TRBJ1-3; D remains unclear. The ends were cut back, 1 base at V and 0 bases at J, with 4 bases in the middle. The CDR3 has 14 amino acids. The germline CDR1 and CDR2 sequences are KGHSH and LQKENI. Here the CDR3 reads CASSPQSSGNTIYF. In nucleotides, the CDR3 is TGTGCCAGCTCACCACAGAGCTCTGGAAACACCATATATTTT.